This T cell receptor beta chain was captured by sequencing in a study of cytomegalovirus exposure and HLA in healthy donors. Study-level background: There were 90 million to 130 million unique TCR beta sequences, drawn from roughly 200 million T cells, in an earlier analysis. Study-level points and caveats: DRB1 had the most TCR associations and HLA-C the fewest, a later analysis found, with rates varying by HLA locus. Common viral pathogens seemed to be connected with several of the most significant clusters, according to a later analysis. Some segments of the V type, notably TRBV6-2 and TRBV6-3, were excluded as indistinguishable.

Amplification used 60 Vbeta primers and 13 Jbeta primers. Sequencing used immunoSEQ multiplex PCR; TCRdb keeps in-frame clones, though not all of them. The sample holds 70,000 or so clones, about 80% seen once. Comments on this clone: Its cognate antigen is unknown.

The germline V gene has CDR1 LNHDA and CDR2 SQIVND (reference sequence). The CDR3 extends over 13 amino acids. J was trimmed by 4 bases and V by 7 bases; bases with no gene match: 5. The specimen was PBMCs. This TCR was recovered from a man aged 18 to 30 in good health and CMV-seropositive. V is TRBV19 and J is TRBJ2-5, with 8 nucleotides matching TRBD1. For the CDR3, the DNA is TGTGCCAGTAAGGAGCAGGGGGCAGAGACCCAGTACTTC. It codes for CASKEQGAETQYF.